The clone carrying this T cell receptor beta chain was seen a handful of times. As yet, its antigen is unknown. The sample originates from a study of OX40 agonist ivuxolimab in advanced cancers. Whole-study context: The group had a mean age of around 60 years, ranged from about 23 to 85, and was less than 85% male.

Germline V gene sequence: CDR1 LGHNA, CDR2 YNFKEQ. The ends lost 1 base at V and 3 bases at J; junction bases unmatched: 5. The CDR3 covers 15 residues. Autoimmune disease history or systemic immunosuppression led to patients being barred. The method was immunoSEQ multiplex PCR; TCRdb's version includes in-frame clones alone and lacks a portion of them. Of 35,000 to 40,000 clones listed, 82% are singletons. Study-wide findings and caveats: Clonal expansion was among the lowest in partial responders at 0.1-3.0 mg/kg, especially CD8+. Dosing at 0.1 to 3.0 mg/kg was accompanied by clonal expansion of CD4+ and CD8+ blood T cells by week 6.

The clonotype comes from an adult with an advanced solid tumor such as melanoma, head and neck, liver or kidney cancer. Here the sequenced sample was CD4+ or CD8+ T cells sorted from blood, taken in a trial of the OX40 agonist ivuxolimab. This sequence joins TRBV4-2 and TRBJ2-5, with TRBD1 identical over 7 bases. The CDR3 sequence: CASSQGAGGEETQYF. CDR3 nucleotide sequence: TGTGCCAGCAGCCAAGGGGCAGGGGGTGAAGAGACCCAGTACTTC.